This entry lists 10 T cell receptor beta chains sequenced from one sample in a study of tumor-infiltrating lymphocytes in primary liver carcinoma. With around 450 ng total RNA as template and a constant-region primer, TCR beta cDNA was made. Libraries for TCR beta were built through three nested multiplex PCR rounds, which together made up a slightly modified ARM-PCR procedure. The first two PCR rounds used TRBV1-TRBV30 primers with a Cbeta primer, 10 cycles each. Each CDR3 protein is one row after TCRdb ran MiXCR on the multiplex PCR reads. The table shows about 100,000 distinct CDR3 sequences, with about 67% occurring only once. Co-extraction of RNA and DNA was performed on about 20-33 mg of unsorted bulk tissue. Material for sequencing was liver tumor tissue from sampling region 2. Subset reported: tumor region T2, inferior pole. Source of these receptors: a woman aged 60 to 75 with primary liver carcinoma and hepatitis B virus infection.

For this clonotype: The DNA is left out, because the CDR3 cannot be placed on it with certainty; the CDR3 is given as TCRdb lists it. The chain uses TRBV11-2 and TRBJ2-6; whether TRBD1, the table's D call, matches the DNA was not checked. In germline, CDR1 is SGHAT, CDR2 FQNNGV. The CDR3 length is 19 residues, termini included. CDR3 protein: CASSLGDRPVGSGANVMTF.

This clonotype occurred many times. The rearrangement links TRBV6-2 or TRBV6-3 to TRBJ2-7; TRBD1 matches 7 bases. Germline values: CDR1 MNHEY, CDR2 SVGEGT. V shed 7 bases, J shed 2 bases, and the junction held 11 bases outside the gene matches. The CDR3 covers 15 residues. In DNA, the CDR3 is TGTGCCAGCACCACATTACAGGGGAGCGCCTACGAGCAGTACTTC. It encodes CASTTLQGSAYEQYF.

This clonotype has only one observation. One end of the junction fails to match germline, which may point to a read error. J is TRBJ2-1 and V is TRBV11-2; D could derive from TRBD1 or TRBD2 (5 bases each). The CDR3 loop spans 16 amino acids. Germline V CDR1 and CDR2: SGHAT, FQNNGV. The CDR3 is CANSPGLAGDYNEQFF. CDR3 in DNA: TGTGCCAACAGCCCGGGGCTAGCAGGCGATTATAATGAGCAGTTCTTC.

V gene TRBV12-3 or TRBV12-4 combines with J gene TRBJ1-1; weak D call: TRBD1 (5 bases). The CDR3 has 12 residues. V lost 6 bases, J lost 11 bases, and 16 bases lay in between. The CDR3 nucleotides read TGTGCCAGCAGCCGGGGTCTCGGGGGGGCTTTCTTT. This codes for CASSRGLGGAFF.

This clonotype was found a few times. A read error is possible here, since a much larger clone lies one base away. This chain links TRBV14 with TRBJ1-3; possible D gene TRBD1, 5 bases. CDR1 and CDR2 (germline): SGHDN, FVKESK. The CDR3 sequence is 12 residues long. V was clipped by 8 bases and J by 7 bases, with 12 bases between them. This CDR3 reads CASGGVVNTIYF. The CDR3 nucleotides are TGTGCCAGCGGGGGTGTAGTGAACACCATATATTTT.

The rearrangement uses TRBV7-9 and TRBJ2-7; no firm D call. Between the trimmed V and J ends, which lost 1 base and 2 bases, there was a span of 12 bases. Germline CDR1 reads SEHNR; CDR2 reads FQNEAQ (reference sequence). This CDR3 region has 15 residues. For the CDR3, the DNA is TGTGCCAGCAGCTTAGGGCAGAGGATCACCTACGAGCAGTACTTC. It yields the protein CASSLGQRITYEQYF.

This clonotype is medium-sized. The rearrangement uses TRBV11-3 and TRBJ2-5; weak D call: TRBD1 (6 bases). With 6 bases removed from V and 2 bases from J, the gap between germline ends came to 16 bases. Germline CDR1 and CDR2: SGHNT and YENEEA. CDR3 length: 15 residues. CDR3 in DNA: TGTGCCAGCAGTCAGTGGGACAACTATCAAGAGACCCAGTACTTC. Its protein product is CASSQWDNYQETQYF.

For this clonotype: A much larger clone lies one base from this, so it may be a read error. This chain uses TRBV13 with TRBJ2-7; D is ambiguous. CDR1 PRHDT and CDR2 FYEKMQ come from the germline V gene (reference sequence). CDR3 length: 13 residues. In DNA, the CDR3 is TGTGTCAGCAGCTTAGGCCTCGGCAACGAGCAGTACTTC. Translated, it gives CVSSLGLGNEQYF. Full variable domain (remainder filled in from reference TRBV13 and TRBJ2-7): AAGVIQSPRHLIKEKRETATLKCYPIPRHDTVYWYQQGPGQDPQFLISFYEKMQSDKGSIPDRFSAQQFSDYHSELNMSSLELGDSALYFCVSSLGLGNEQYFGPGTRLTVT.

Turning to this clonotype: The conserved final phenylalanine or tryptophan is absent from the CDR3, which likely points to a read error. Because the CDR3's place on the DNA is in doubt, the DNA is left out and the CDR3 is given as listed by TCRdb. This chain joins TRBV11-2 and TRBJ2-1; TRBD1 is taken as the D call from the table, unchecked against the DNA. Both ends counted, the CDR3 spans 17 residues. Germline assignment: CDR1 SGHAT and CDR2 FQNNGV. The CDR3 region is CASSLTRGQGYRGEQFL.

Comment on this clonotype: One junction end disagrees with the germline gene, perhaps due to a read error. The chain combines TRBV11-2 with TRBJ1-2; D unclear. Germline assignment: CDR1 SGHAT and CDR2 FQNNGV. The CDR3 covers 15 residues. In nucleotides, the CDR3 is TGTGCCAGCAACTTAGGCACCGGACTCAACTATGCCTACACCTTC. Its translation: CASNLGTGLNYAYTF.